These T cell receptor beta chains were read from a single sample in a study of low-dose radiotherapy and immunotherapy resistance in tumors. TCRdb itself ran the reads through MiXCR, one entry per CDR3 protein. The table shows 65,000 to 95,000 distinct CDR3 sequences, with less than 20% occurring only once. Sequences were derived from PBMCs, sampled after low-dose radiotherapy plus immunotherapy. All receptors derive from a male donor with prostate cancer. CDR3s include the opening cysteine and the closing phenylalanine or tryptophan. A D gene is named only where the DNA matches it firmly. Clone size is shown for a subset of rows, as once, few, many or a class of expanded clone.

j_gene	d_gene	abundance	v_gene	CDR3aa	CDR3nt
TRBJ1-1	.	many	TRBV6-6	CASSPRQNTEAFF	TGTGCCAGCAGCCCACGTCAGAACACTGAAGCTTTCTTT
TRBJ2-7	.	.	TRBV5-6	CASSALGYEQYF	TGTGCCAGCAGCGCTCTCGGGTACGAGCAGTACTTC
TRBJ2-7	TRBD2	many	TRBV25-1	CASGVEGGSYEQYF	TGTGCCAGCGGCGTTGAGGGAGGGTCCTACGAGCAGTACTTC
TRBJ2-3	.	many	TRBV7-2	CASSLRGVLTDTQYF	TGTGCCAGCAGCTTGCGAGGGGTATTGACAGATACGCAGTATTTT
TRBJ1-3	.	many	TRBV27	CASSTESGNTIYF	TGTGCCAGCAGTACAGAGTCAGGAAACACCATATATTTT
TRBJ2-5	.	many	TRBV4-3	CASSQVGVPQETQYF	TGCGCCAGCAGCCAAGTGGGGGTGCCCCAAGAGACCCAGTACTTC
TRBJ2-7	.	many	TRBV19	CASSMSPFYEQYF	TGTGCCAGTAGTATGTCTCCGTTCTACGAGCAGTACTTC
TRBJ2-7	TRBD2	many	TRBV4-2	CASSQVSASGSGPEQYF	TGTGCCAGCAGCCAAGTATCGGCTAGCGGGAGCGGTCCCGAGCAGTACTTC
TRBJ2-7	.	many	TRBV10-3	CATVGQTYEQYF	TGTGCCACGGTCGGACAAACCTACGAGCAGTACTTC
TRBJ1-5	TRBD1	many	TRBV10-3	CAIGQDSNQPQHF	TGTGCCATTGGACAGGACAGCAATCAGCCCCAGCATTTT
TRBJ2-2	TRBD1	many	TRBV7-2	CASSLGDRDTGELFF	TGTGCCAGCAGCTTAGGGGACAGGGACACCGGGGAGCTGTTTTTT
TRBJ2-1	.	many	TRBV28	CASSPYLQHEQFF	TGTGCCAGCTCCCCCTACCTGCAGCATGAGCAGTTCTTC
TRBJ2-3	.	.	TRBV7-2	CASRLTVQPTDTQYF	TGTGCCAGCAGACTGACAGTTCAACCCACAGATACGCAGTATTTT
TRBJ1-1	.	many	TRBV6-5	CASSSLSNTEAFF	TGTGCCAGCAGTTCTCTATCGAACACTGAAGCTTTCTTT
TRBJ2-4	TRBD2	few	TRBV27	CASSSSGLASNIQYF	TGTGCCAGCAGTTCCTCGGGACTAGCAAGTAACATTCAGTACTTC
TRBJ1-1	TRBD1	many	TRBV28	CASSSGQGNTEAFF	TGTGCCAGCAGTTCAGGACAGGGGAACACTGAAGCTTTCTTT
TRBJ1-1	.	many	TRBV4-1	CASSQDYRFLNTEAFF	TGCGCCAGCAGCCAAGACTACAGATTTCTGAACACTGAAGCTTTCTTT
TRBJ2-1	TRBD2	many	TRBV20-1	CSVGTRLARDEQFF	TGCAGTGTCGGTACCAGACTAGCCCGGGATGAGCAGTTCTTC
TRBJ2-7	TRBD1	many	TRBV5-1	CASSLRGPTLTNYEQYF	TGCGCCAGCAGCTTGAGGGGGCCCACCTTAACAAACTACGAGCAGTACTTC
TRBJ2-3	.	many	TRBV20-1	CSARGTDTQYF	TGCAGTGCGAGGGGGACAGATACGCAGTATTTT
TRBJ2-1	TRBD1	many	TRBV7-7	CASSLLGDSSYNEQFF	TGTGCCAGCAGCTTATTAGGGGACAGCTCCTACAATGAGCAGTTCTTC
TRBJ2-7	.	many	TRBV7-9	CASSLSHSSYEQYF	TGTGCCAGCAGCTTAAGCCATAGCTCCTACGAGCAGTACTTC
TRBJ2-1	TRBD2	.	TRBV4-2	CASSQAASGGWNEQFF	TGTGCCAGCAGCCAAGCGGCTAGCGGGGGGTGGAATGAGCAGTTCTTC
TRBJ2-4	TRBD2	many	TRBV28	CASADPGTSGSSIQYF	TGTGCCAGCGCCGATCCCGGGACTAGCGGGAGCAGCATTCAGTACTTC
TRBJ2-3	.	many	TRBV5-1	CASSLEAHTDTQYF	TGCGCCAGCAGCTTGGAGGCGCACACAGATACGCAGTATTTT
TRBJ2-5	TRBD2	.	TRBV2	CASSPGLAGGLQETQYF	TGTGCCAGCAGCCCGGGACTAGCGGGAGGGCTCCAAGAGACCCAGTACTTC
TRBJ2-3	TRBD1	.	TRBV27	CASRRDRSSADTQYF	TGTGCCAGCAGACGGGACAGGTCGAGCGCAGATACGCAGTATTTT
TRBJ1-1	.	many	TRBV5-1	CASRPGGGGTEAFF	TGCGCCAGCAGACCCGGAGGGGGGGGCACTGAAGCTTTCTTT
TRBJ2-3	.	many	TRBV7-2	CASSSMVAADTQYF	TGTGCCAGCAGCTCGATGGTTGCGGCGGATACGCAGTATTTT
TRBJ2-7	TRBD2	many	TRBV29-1	CSVAPGLATYEQYF	TGCAGCGTTGCGCCGGGACTAGCAACCTACGAGCAGTACTTC
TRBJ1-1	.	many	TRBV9	CASSSPPQNTEAFF	TGTGCCAGCAGCTCCCCTCCACAGAACACTGAAGCTTTCTTT
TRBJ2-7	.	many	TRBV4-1	CASSQESGVSYEQYF	TGCGCCAGCAGCCAAGAATCGGGAGTGTCCTACGAGCAGTACTTC
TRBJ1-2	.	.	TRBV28	CASSLPQQAYYGYTF	TGTGCCAGCAGTTTACCCCAACAGGCTTACTATGGCTACACCTTC
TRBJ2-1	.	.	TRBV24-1	CATGRDNEQFF	TGTGCCACCGGCCGGGACAATGAGCAGTTCTTC
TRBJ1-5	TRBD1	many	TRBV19	CASNEQGARNQPQHF	TGTGCCAGTAACGAACAGGGGGCAAGGAATCAGCCCCAGCATTTT
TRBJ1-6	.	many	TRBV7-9	CASSLGDVGNSPLHF	TGTGCCAGCAGCTTAGGGGACGTGGGGAATTCACCCCTCCACTTT
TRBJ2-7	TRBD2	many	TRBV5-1	CASSLGDYRDEQYF	TGCGCCAGCAGCTTGGGGGACTACCGCGACGAGCAGTACTTC
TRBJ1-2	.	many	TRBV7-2	CASSLVTPAGRGPNYGYTF	TGTGCCAGCAGCTTAGTAACCCCAGCTGGACGGGGCCCTAACTATGGCTACACCTTC
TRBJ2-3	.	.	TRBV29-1	CSVTGTSTDTQYF	TGCAGCGTGACAGGAACTAGCACAGATACGCAGTATTTT
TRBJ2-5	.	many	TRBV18	CASSPAAGRETQYF	TGTGCCAGCTCACCAGCGGCTGGGCGAGAGACCCAGTACTTC
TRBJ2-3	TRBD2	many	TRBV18	CASSQLRPTSGRGDTQYF	TGTGCCAGCTCACAACTTCGACCGACTAGCGGGAGGGGAGATACGCAGTATTTT
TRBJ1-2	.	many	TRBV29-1	CSVEEGAGGYTF	TGCAGCGTTGAAGAGGGGGCGGGGGGCTACACCTTC
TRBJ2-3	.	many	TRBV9	CASSVDVTPGRTTDTQYF	TGTGCCAGCAGCGTGGACGTAACCCCGGGACGGACCACAGATACGCAGTATTTT